The rows below give T cell receptor beta chains drawn from one sample of a study of T-cell reconstitution after alpha-beta-depleted transplantation in children. TCRdb reprocessed the PCR reads via MiXCR and lists one record per CDR3 protein. The sample has about 200,000 distinct CDR3 sequences, around 7% seen once. Sequenced material: PBMCs, taken before TCRalphabeta/CD19-depleted stem cell transplant. The receptors come from a boy aged 2-9 years with acute lymphoblastic leukemia, due to receive a stem cell transplant. The conserved cysteine and the conserved F or W are not part of the CDR3 here.

J gene,V gene,CDR3 protein
TRBJ2-1,TRBV7-9,ASSSLTSGRVGEQF
TRBJ2-5,TRBV6-2/TRBV6-3,ASSRGTSGKPYQETQY
TRBJ2-3,TRBV6-5,ASSSTPRLAGVIDTQY
TRBJ1-3,TRBV29-1,SVLRGASGNTIY
TRBJ2-6,TRBV7-9,ASSLISGANVLT
TRBJ2-3,TRBV12-3/TRBV12-4,ASSVGGSTDTQY
TRBJ2-1,TRBV20-1,SAGESGATYNEQF
TRBJ1-1,TRBV20-1,SGRRRTNTEAF
TRBJ2-5,TRBV7-9,ASSTGVETQY
TRBJ2-3,TRBV7-6,ASSLAQGLAGADTQY
TRBJ1-5,TRBV7-9,ASSKQGANQPQH
TRBJ2-7,TRBV20-1,SARDARGRNEQY
TRBJ2-3,TRBV20-1,SARGLAGAADTQY
TRBJ2-1,TRBV5-1,ASSFQSATEQF
TRBJ2-1,TRBV20-1,SARVLGGPSYNEQF
TRBJ2-6,TRBV7-9,ASNLGDRGGIGVLT
TRBJ2-1,TRBV20-1,SAREPAANQEQF
TRBJ1-3,TRBV7-2,ASSLGGGNTIY
TRBJ2-1,TRBV7-9,ASSPGGGSAEQF
TRBJ2-7,TRBV12-3/TRBV12-4,ASSLGGTSIYEQY
TRBJ1-5,TRBV12-3/TRBV12-4,ASSPGRGTIH
TRBJ1-1,TRBV7-9,ASSFQNTEAF
TRBJ2-5,TRBV20-1,SAPGQGGETQY
TRBJ2-1,TRBV20-1,SARAMGLAPRNEQF
TRBJ2-7,TRBV20-1,SARDKGTGYEQY
TRBJ2-3,TRBV10-3,AIKTSGTDTQY
TRBJ1-1,TRBV4-3,ASSPSPGQGFEAF
TRBJ2-4,TRBV19,ASSLQAKNIQY
TRBJ2-5,TRBV18,ASSPQTSETQY
TRBJ2-7,TRBV5-7,ASSLEGLQRGRFYEQY
TRBJ2-5,TRBV6-1,ASSAGTVNKETQY
TRBJ2-1,TRBV29-1,SVRLREGPGNEQF
TRBJ2-5,TRBV5-1,ASNRQDGQETQY
TRBJ2-7,TRBV7-8,ASSVGRYEQY
TRBJ2-1,TRBV6-5,ASSYSPTSDYNEQF
TRBJ1-1,TRBV6-1,ATKTPMNTEAF
TRBJ2-7,TRBV4-3,ASSQDRGDRSYEQY
TRBJ2-3,TRBV27,ASQRGADTQY
TRBJ2-3,TRBV7-9,ASSPGLTADTQY
TRBJ2-1,TRBV28,ASSPAGTEQF
TRBJ2-3,TRBV7-8,ASSLRAGGLTDTQY
TRBJ1-2,TRBV12-3/TRBV12-4,ASSFVAIYGYT
TRBJ1-1,TRBV5-1,ASSLDILLGKTEAF
TRBJ2-5,TRBV3-1,ASSSAGGETQY
TRBJ2-5,TRBV24-1,ATSLYSGGLETQY
TRBJ2-1,TRBV20-1,SARDFGMHNEQF
TRBJ1-2,TRBV20-1,SALPRGTDYGYT
TRBJ2-1,TRBV4-2,ATRDWEGGDDSYNEQF
TRBJ2-7,TRBV7-7,ASSLHAGGKSGTREIYEQY
TRBJ2-2,TRBV28,ASSPREGGDWTTGELF
TRBJ1-5,TRBV6-1,ASSETVNNQPQH
TRBJ2-7,TRBV29-1,SVVPQGNHEQY